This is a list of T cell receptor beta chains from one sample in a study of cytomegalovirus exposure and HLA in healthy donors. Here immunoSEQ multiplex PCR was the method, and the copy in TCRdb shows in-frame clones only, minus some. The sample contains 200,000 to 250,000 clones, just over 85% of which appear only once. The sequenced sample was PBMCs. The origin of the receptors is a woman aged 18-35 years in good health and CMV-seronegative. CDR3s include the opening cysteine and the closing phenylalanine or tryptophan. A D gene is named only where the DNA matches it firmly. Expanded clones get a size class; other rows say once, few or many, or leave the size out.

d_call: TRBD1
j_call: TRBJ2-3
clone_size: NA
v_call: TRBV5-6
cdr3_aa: CASKTTGIPDTQYF
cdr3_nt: TGTGCCAGCAAGACGACAGGGATCCCAGATACGCAGTATTTT

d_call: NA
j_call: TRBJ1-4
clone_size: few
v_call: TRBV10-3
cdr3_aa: CATRSHNEKLFF
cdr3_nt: TGTGCCACCCGGTCTCATAATGAAAAACTGTTTTTT

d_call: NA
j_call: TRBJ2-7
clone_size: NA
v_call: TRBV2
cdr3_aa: CASSEDVSYEQYF
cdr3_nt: TGTGCCAGCAGTGAAGACGTTAGCTACGAGCAGTACTTC

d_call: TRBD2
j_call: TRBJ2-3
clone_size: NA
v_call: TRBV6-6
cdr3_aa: CASSYDLAGHTDTQYF
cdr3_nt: TGTGCCAGCAGTTACGATTTAGCGGGACACACAGATACGCAGTATTTT

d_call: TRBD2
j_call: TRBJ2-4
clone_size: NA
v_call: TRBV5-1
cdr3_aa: CASSTGSGRGIQYF
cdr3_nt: TGCGCCAGCAGCACGGGAAGCGGGAGAGGCATTCAGTACTTC

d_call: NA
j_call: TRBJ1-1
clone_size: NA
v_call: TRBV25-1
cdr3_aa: CASRTPELRENTEAFF
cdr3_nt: TGTGCCAGCAGAACCCCCGAGCTCAGGGAGAACACTGAAGCTTTCTTT

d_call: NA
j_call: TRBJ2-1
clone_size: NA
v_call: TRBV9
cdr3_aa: CASSAEEGANEQFF
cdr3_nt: TGTGCCAGCAGCGCGGAGGAGGGGGCCAATGAGCAGTTCTTC

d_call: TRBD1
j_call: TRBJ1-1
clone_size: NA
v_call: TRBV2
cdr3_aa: CASRARTGENTEAFF
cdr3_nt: TGTGCCAGCAGGGCTCGGACAGGTGAGAACACTGAAGCTTTCTTT

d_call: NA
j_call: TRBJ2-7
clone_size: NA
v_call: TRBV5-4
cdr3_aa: CASSSWTAGSYEQYF
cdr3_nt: TGTGCCAGCAGCTCTTGGACAGCTGGCTCCTACGAGCAGTACTTC

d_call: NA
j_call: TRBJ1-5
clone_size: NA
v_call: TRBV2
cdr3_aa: CASSDGGGYSNQPQHF
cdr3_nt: TGTGCCAGCAGTGATGGCGGAGGATATAGCAATCAGCCCCAGCATTTT

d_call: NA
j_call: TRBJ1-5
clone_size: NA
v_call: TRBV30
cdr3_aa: CAWSANQDQPQHF
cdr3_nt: TGTGCCTGGAGTGCGAATCAGGATCAGCCCCAGCATTTT

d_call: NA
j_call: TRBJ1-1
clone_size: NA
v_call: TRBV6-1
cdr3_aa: CASSEFTPPNTEAFF
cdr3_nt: TGTGCCAGCAGTGAATTCACTCCCCCGAACACTGAAGCTTTCTTT

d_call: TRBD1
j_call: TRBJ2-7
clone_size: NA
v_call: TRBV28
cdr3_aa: CASSLPLGTGGVLGSEQYF
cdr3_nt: TGTGCCAGCAGTTTGCCCCTTGGGACAGGGGGCGTTTTAGGGAGTGAGCAGTACTTC

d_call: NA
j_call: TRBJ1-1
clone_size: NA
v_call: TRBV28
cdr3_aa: CASSLLGGTEAFF
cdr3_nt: TGTGCCAGCAGTTTACTAGGCGGGACTGAAGCTTTCTTT

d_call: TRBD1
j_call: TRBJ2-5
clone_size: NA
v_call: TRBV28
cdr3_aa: CASSLPGTGGEETQYF
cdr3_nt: TGTGCCAGCAGCCTACCCGGGACAGGGGGCGAAGAGACCCAGTACTTC

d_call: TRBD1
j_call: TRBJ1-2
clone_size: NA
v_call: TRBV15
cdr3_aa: CATSRGPGTDYTF
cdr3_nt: TGTGCCACCAGCAGAGGGCCCGGGACAGACTACACCTTC

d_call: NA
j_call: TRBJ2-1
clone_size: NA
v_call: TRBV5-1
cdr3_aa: CASSLDPIYNEQFF
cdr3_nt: TGCGCCAGCAGCTTGGATCCTATTTACAATGAGCAGTTCTTC

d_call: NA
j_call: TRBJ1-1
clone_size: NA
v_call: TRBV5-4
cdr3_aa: CASSLKAGQNTEAFF
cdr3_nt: TGTGCCAGCAGCTTGAAGGCGGGGCAGAACACTGAAGCTTTCTTT

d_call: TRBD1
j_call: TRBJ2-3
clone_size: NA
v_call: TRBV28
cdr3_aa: CASSLMQGDLAATDTQYF
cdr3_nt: TGTGCCAGCAGTTTAATGCAGGGGGACCTAGCAGCCACAGATACGCAGTATTTT

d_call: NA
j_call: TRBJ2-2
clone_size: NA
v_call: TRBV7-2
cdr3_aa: CASSLAGPGRPTGELFF
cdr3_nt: TGTGCCAGCAGCTTAGCGGGTCCCGGGAGACCAACCGGGGAGCTGTTTTTT

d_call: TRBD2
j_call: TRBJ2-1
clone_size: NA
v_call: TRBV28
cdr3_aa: CASSPRWIAGGRSEQFF
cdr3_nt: TGTGCCAGCAGCCCCCGATGGATAGCGGGAGGGCGCAGTGAGCAGTTCTTC

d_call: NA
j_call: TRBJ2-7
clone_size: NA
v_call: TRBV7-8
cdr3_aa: CASSLEASKTYEQYF
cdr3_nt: TGTGCCAGCAGCTTAGAGGCTAGCAAGACCTACGAGCAGTACTTC

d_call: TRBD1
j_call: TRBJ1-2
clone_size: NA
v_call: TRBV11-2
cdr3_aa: CASSFGQVLGYTF
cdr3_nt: TGTGCCAGCAGCTTCGGACAGGTCCTTGGCTACACCTTC

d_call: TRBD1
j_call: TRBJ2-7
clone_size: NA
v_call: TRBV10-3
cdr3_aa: CAISEQSLRDRGYEQYF
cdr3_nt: TGTGCCATCAGTGAACAATCTCTCCGGGACAGGGGCTACGAGCAGTACTTC

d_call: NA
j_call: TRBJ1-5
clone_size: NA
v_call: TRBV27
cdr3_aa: CASSSLGGNQPQHF
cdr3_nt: TGTGCCAGCAGTTCGTTAGGGGGTAATCAGCCCCAGCATTTT

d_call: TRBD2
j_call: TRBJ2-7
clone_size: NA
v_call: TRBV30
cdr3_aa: CAWSGTSGVTLYEQYF
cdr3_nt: TGTGCCTGGAGTGGAACAAGCGGGGTAACACTCTACGAGCAGTACTTC

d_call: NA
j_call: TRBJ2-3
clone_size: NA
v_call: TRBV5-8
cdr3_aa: CASSPGRQARSDTQYF
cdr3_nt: TGTGCCAGCAGCCCTGGTCGGCAGGCCCGGTCGGATACGCAGTATTTT

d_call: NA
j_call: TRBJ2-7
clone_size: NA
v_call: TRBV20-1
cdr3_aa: CSVRVSYEQYF
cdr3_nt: TGCAGTGTTCGAGTATCCTACGAGCAGTACTTC

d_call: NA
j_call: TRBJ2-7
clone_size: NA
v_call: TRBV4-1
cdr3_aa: CASSQGPDRTSYEQYF
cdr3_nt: TGCGCCAGCAGCCAAGGCCCTGACAGGACCTCCTACGAGCAGTACTTC

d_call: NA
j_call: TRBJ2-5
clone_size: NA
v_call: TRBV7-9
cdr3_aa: CASSHSVQETQYF
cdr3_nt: TGTGCCAGCAGCCATTCAGTCCAAGAGACCCAGTACTTC

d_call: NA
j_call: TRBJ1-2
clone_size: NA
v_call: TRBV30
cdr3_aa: CAWRQGPYGYTF
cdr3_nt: TGTGCCTGGAGACAGGGCCCGTATGGCTACACCTTC

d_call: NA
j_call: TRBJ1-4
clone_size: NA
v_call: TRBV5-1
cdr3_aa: CASSLGSGTNEKLFF
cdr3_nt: TGCGCCAGCAGCTTGGGATCGGGAACTAATGAAAAACTGTTTTTT

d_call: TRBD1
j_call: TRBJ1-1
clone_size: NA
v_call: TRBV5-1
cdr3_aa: CASTYLTGGLGEAFF
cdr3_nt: TGCGCCAGCACCTACCTCACAGGGGGCTTGGGTGAAGCTTTCTTT

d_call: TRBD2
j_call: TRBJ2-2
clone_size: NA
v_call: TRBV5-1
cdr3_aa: CASSPGGKSTGELFF
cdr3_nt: TGCGCCAGCAGTCCCGGGGGGAAGAGCACCGGGGAGCTGTTTTTT

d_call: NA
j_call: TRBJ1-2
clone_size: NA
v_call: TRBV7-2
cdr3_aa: CASSLRQGGGYTF
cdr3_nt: TGTGCCAGCAGCTTAAGGCAGGGTGGAGGCTACACCTTC

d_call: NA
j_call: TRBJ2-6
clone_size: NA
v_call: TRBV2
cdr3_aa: CASRFTGRSGANVLTF
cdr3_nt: TGTGCCAGCAGATTTACAGGACGTTCCGGGGCCAACGTCCTGACTTTC

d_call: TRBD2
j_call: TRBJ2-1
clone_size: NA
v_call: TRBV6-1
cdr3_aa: CASSEFAGGTYNEQFF
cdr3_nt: TGTGCCAGCAGTGAATTCGCGGGAGGGACCTACAATGAGCAGTTCTTC

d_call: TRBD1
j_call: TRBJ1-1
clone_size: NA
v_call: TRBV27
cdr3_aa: CASSLNRGVNTEAFF
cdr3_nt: TGTGCCAGCAGTTTAAACAGGGGCGTGAACACTGAAGCTTTCTTT

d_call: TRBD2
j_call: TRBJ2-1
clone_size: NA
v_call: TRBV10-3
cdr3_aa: CAISESVLSGRTRNEQFF
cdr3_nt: TGTGCCATCAGTGAGTCAGTCCTGAGCGGGAGAACGAGGAATGAGCAGTTCTTC